The sequence of this T cell receptor (beta chain) was determined in a study of blood T cell repertoires in COVID-19. Background on the study: Sites in the United States, Italy and Spain provided acute and convalescent COVID-19 samples.

Per the original methods: Reference gene primer amplification in the assay estimated nucleated cell counts. Measured with immunoSEQ multiplex PCR; TCRdb has only the in-frame clones, and not every one. V and J calls and clone size are given by that table; D and trimming were obtained from the DNA. The data show 110,000 or so clones, with about two thirds seen just once and about 1.8% held by the top ten. V was clipped by 3 bases and J by 3 bases; unmatched bases: 7. The CDR3 length is 15 residues. The V gene's germline CDR1 is SGHKS and CDR2 YYEKEE (reference sequence). The J gene is TRBJ2-7, the V gene TRBV5-5; TRBD1 aligns across 9 bases. The sample taken for sequencing was peripheral blood. This receptor was taken from a middle-aged woman with acute or convalescent COVID-19. Here the CDR3 DNA reads TGTGCCAGCAGCTCCCCGGACAGGGGACTCTACGAGCAGTACTTC. This translates into CASSSPDRGLYEQYF.